A single sample gave rise to the 11 T cell receptor beta chains below, sequenced in a study of cytomegalovirus exposure and HLA in healthy donors. PCR amplification relied on 60 Vbeta primers (plus 13 Jbeta primers). Some clones are missing from TCRdb's copy, which holds only in-frame ones; the method was immunoSEQ multiplex PCR. The sample shows fewer than 100,000 clones, less than 70% of them seen only once. The sample was PBMCs. Receptors were obtained from a female donor in good health and CMV-seronegative.

The chain carries TRBV6-5 and TRBJ1-3; the D is unclear. This CDR3 contains 15 residues. CDR1 MNHEY and CDR2 SVGAGI come from the germline V gene. Deletions cut 6 bases from V and 0 bases from J, with 12 bases between. For the CDR3, the DNA is TGTGCCAGCAGCCAAGACTGGCTCTCTGGAAACACCATATATTTT. Translating it yields CASSQDWLSGNTIYF.

The chain recombines TRBV18 with TRBJ2-5; 7 nucleotides match TRBD1. The CDR3 runs to 15 residues. The V gene end was trimmed by 3 bases and the J gene end by 2 bases; junction bases not matched to a gene: 6. Germline CDR1 and CDR2: KGHSH and LQKENI. The CDR3 DNA reads TGTGCCAGCTCACCGACAGGGCGAAGTCAAGAGACCCAGTACTTC. Protein sequence: CASSPTGRSQETQYF.

This sequence joins TRBV28 and TRBJ2-6, with D uncertain. V was trimmed by 2 bases and J by 6 bases, leaving 8 bases between them. The CDR3 extends over 14 amino acids. Germline assignment: CDR1 MDHEN and CDR2 SYDVKM. This CDR3 reads CASSLNLAANVLTF. The CDR3 nucleotides read TGTGCCAGCAGTTTAAATCTGGCGGCCAACGTCCTGACTTTC.

V usage is TRBV7-6 and J usage is TRBJ2-1, with 11 bases aligning to TRBD2. V was pared by 5 bases and J by 9 bases, with 6 bases of the junction left unmatched. The germline V gene encodes CDR1 SGHVS and CDR2 FNYEAQ. The CDR3 totals 14 residues. This CDR3 reads CASSVGTSGGEQFF. The CDR3 DNA follows: TGTGCCAGCAGCGTTGGGACTAGCGGAGGTGAGCAGTTCTTC.

The J gene is TRBJ2-1, the V gene TRBV7-9; TRBD2 matches at 11 bases. Germline-derived CDR1 and CDR2 are SEHNR and FQNEAQ (reference sequence). There are 15 residues in the CDR3. V dropped 2 bases and J dropped 8; count of bases not matched to a gene: 5. CDR3 region: CASSLLAGGKDEQFF. The CDR3 DNA follows: TGTGCCAGCAGCTTACTAGCGGGGGGTAAGGATGAGCAGTTCTTC.

The sample holds a few counts of this clone. This chain connects TRBV15 to TRBJ1-5; 7 nucleotides line up with TRBD1. This CDR3 region has 16 residues. The J segment lost 9 bases and the V segment lost 0 bases, leaving 11 bases of the junction unmatched. Germline CDR1 is LNHNV and CDR2 is YYDKDF (reference sequence). The CDR3 here is CATSRDKGQLLGPQHF. The CDR3 DNA reads TGTGCCACCAGCAGAGACAAGGGACAGCTGCTTGGGCCCCAGCATTTT.

This chain joins TRBV11-2 and TRBJ2-3, with 8 bases lining up with TRBD2. Germline V gives CDR1 SGHAT, CDR2 FQNNGV. CDR3 length: 14 residues. Trimming at V came to 6 bases and at J to 2 bases, leaving 4 bases not matched to a gene. Here the CDR3 reads CASRGGLATDTQYF. The CDR3 nucleotides read TGTGCCAGCAGGGGAGGACTAGCCACAGATACGCAGTATTTT.

This clone was picked up a small number of times. V gene TRBV6-6 combines with J gene TRBJ2-7; 7 nucleotides match TRBD1. This CDR3 has 12 residues. Trimming took 9 bases from V and 4 from J; bases not matched to a gene: 6. The germline gives CDR1 MNHNY, CDR2 SVGAGI (reference sequence). The CDR3 region has the DNA TGTGCCAGTACCGGGACAGCATACGAGCAGTACTTC. Translated: CASTGTAYEQYF.

The J gene is TRBJ2-6, the V gene TRBV18, with TRBD1 matching over 8 bases. Germline V gene lookup returns CDR1 KGHSH and CDR2 LQKENI. The CDR3 contains 17 residues. V gave up 6 bases and J gave up 0 bases; unmatched junction bases: 7. The CDR3 DNA reads TGTGCCAGCTCTTCCGGGACAGGTGACTCTGGGGCCAACGTCCTGACTTTC. This gives the protein CASSSGTGDSGANVLTF.

The chain links TRBV7-2 to TRBJ1-1; D is possibly TRBD1 (5 bases). Trimming removed 4 bases at V and 5 bases at J, with 11 bases between. This CDR3 is 13 amino acids long. Germline V gives CDR1 SGHTA, CDR2 FQGNSA. The CDR3 loop is CASSSYGGTEAFF. The CDR3 DNA is TGTGCCAGCAGCTCCTACGGGGGGACTGAAGCTTTCTTT. The full variable domain, its missing parts supplied by reference TRBV7-2 and TRBJ1-1, is GAGVSQSPSNKVTEKGKDVELRCDPISGHTALYWYRQSLGQGLEFLIYFQGNSAPDKSGLPSDRFSAERTGGSVSTLTIQRTQQEDSAVYLCASSSYGGTEAFFGQGTRLTVV.

This rearrangement joins TRBV29-1 to TRBJ2-7, with 13 bases matching TRBD2. Looked up from germline, CDR1 is SQVTM and CDR2 is ANQGSEA. V was clipped by 5 bases and J by 7 bases; unmatched bases: 5. The length of the CDR3 is 13 residues. CDR3 DNA: TGCAGCGTTAACTCGGGACTAGCGGGGGAGCAGTACTTC. Translation: CSVNSGLAGEQYF.